This T cell receptor (beta chain) was retrieved from a study of tumor-infiltrating lymphocytes in primary liver carcinoma. Notes on the study in general: Tumor-blood pairs (like tumor-adjacent pairs) overlapped less than tumor region pairs did. Relative to blood, tumors carried a significantly larger fraction of the repertoire in their top 250 clones (p = 0.039).

cDNA specific to TCR beta was made from 450 to 500 ng of total RNA, with a constant-region primer employed for priming. Generation of the TCR beta libraries relied on three nested multiplex PCR rounds using slightly modified ARM-PCR. A C-beta reverse primer and TRBV1-TRBV30 forward primers served in each of the first two PCR rounds, at about 10 cycles apiece. TCRdb used MiXCR to reprocess the multiplex PCR reads, holding one entry per CDR3 protein. Of fewer than 400,000 distinct CDR3 sequences listed, more than 55% are singletons. As regards this clonotype: Antigen unknown.

CDR3 size: 13 residues. Germline V gene sequence: CDR1 SQVTM, CDR2 ANQGSEA. The source of the blood RNA was unsorted whole blood, and germline DNA was extracted as well. The rearrangement joins TRBV29-1 to TRBJ1-4; weak D call: TRBD1 (6 bases). The receptor was derived from a woman aged 25 to 39 with primary liver carcinoma and hepatitis B virus infection. The specimen sequenced was peripheral blood. The CDR3 protein is CNVKGGLGEKLFF. The CDR3 DNA reads as TGCAACGTGAAGGGGGGGCTGGGAGAAAAACTGTTTTTT.